The TCR beta chain described here comes from a study of blood T cell repertoires in COVID-19. Study details: Samples came from the United States, Italy and Spain, spanning acute and convalescent COVID-19. Sources were T cells, B-cell-depleted T cells, or PBMCs; the material itself was cDNA or gDNA.

Original processing notes: Estimated nucleated cell counts came from reference gene primer amplification. Some clones are missing from TCRdb's copy, which holds only in-frame ones; the method was immunoSEQ multiplex PCR. Clone size and the V and J calls come from that table; the DNA yielded D and trimming. This table holds over 100,000 clones, over 80% found once. The CDR3 consists of 20 residues. V dropped 0 bases and J dropped 0; count of bases not matched to a gene: 14. CDR1 and CDR2 (germline): LGHDT, YNNKEL (reference sequence). The V and J genes are TRBV3-1 (or the pseudogene TRBV3-2) and TRBJ1-1; 9 positions match TRBD1. The source material was peripheral blood. The sequence came from a woman in her 70s with acute or convalescent COVID-19. The CDR3 here is CASSQDRITGGQDLNTEAFF. The CDR3 coding sequence is TGTGCCAGCAGCCAAGATCGAATTACAGGGGGCCAGGACCTGAACACTGAAGCTTTCTTT.